This paragraph reports one T cell receptor (beta chain). As yet, its antigen is unknown. These data belong to a study of OX40 agonist ivuxolimab in advanced cancers. About the research overall: Dose-escalation patients suffered from hepatocellular carcinoma, melanoma, renal cell or head and neck cancer.

Assay: immunoSEQ multiplex PCR; the TCRdb copy retains only in-frame clones and omits some. The sample holds about 34,000 clones; about four fifths are singletons and the top ten take over 2.5%. The CDR3 sequence is 14 residues long. The V end lost 7 bases, the J end lost 4 bases, and 17 bases lay between the germline ends. From germline, CDR1 is SGHRS and CDR2 YFSETQ. Study-wide findings and caveats: Expansion of clones was among the lowest in partial responders at 0.1-3.0 mg/kg.

The specimen was CD4+ or CD8+ T cells sorted from blood, collected in a trial of the OX40 agonist ivuxolimab. The chain recombines TRBV5-1 with TRBJ1-2; D remains unclear. The sequence derives from an adult with an advanced solid tumor such as melanoma, head and neck, liver or kidney cancer. The CDR3 reads CASAKSESFYGYTF. DNA of the CDR3: TGCGCCAGCGCAAAGTCAGAATCTTTCTATGGCTACACCTTC.